This T cell receptor (beta chain) was captured by sequencing in a study of T cells expressing NK-cell markers. Reanalyzing the 5' RACE reads, TCRdb keeps one entry per CDR3 protein, without DNA. The clone table shows 350,000 to 450,000 distinct CDR3 sequences, with the ten largest holding roughly 5.2%. The source of this sequence is a man aged 18 to 70 in good health. The sample comprised blood T cells: a sorted CD56 or NKG2C T cell subset, CD4+ or CD8+ T cells, or bulk PBMC T cells (not recorded which).

This chain's CDR3 is CASSLEKGAPGYGYTF. The chain combines TRBV7-2 with TRBJ1-2; TCRdb lists TRBD1, though no DNA is available to test this call. The germline CDR1 and CDR2 sequences are SGHTA and FQGNSA. This CDR3 has 16 residues.